This TCR beta chain originates from a study of cytomegalovirus exposure and HLA in healthy donors. PCR employed 60 Vbeta and 13 Jbeta primers. The repertoire was sequenced with immunoSEQ multiplex PCR; TCRdb's copy has only in-frame clones and lacks some. There are more than 95,000 clones in the sample; roughly 74% occur only once, and approximately 3% lies in the top ten. From germline, CDR1 is SGHTA and CDR2 FQGNSA. This CDR3 has 15 residues. Germline trimming cut 4 bases from V and 4 bases from J; bases unmatched to any gene: 7. The rearrangement uses TRBV7-2 and TRBJ1-2; 9 positions agree with TRBD1. The origin of this receptor is a female donor in good health and CMV-seropositive. The sequencing sample was made of PBMCs. The CDR3 loop reads CASSSTGQGTYGYTF. CDR3 coding DNA: TGTGCCAGCAGCTCGACAGGACAGGGGACCTATGGCTACACCTTC.